The clone carrying this T cell receptor (beta chain) showed up just a few times. TCRdb ran MiXCR on the RT-PCR reads and lists one entry per CDR3 protein. The repertoire holds approximately 720,000 distinct CDR3 sequences, 14% seen once, with around 3.3% in the top ten. The length of the CDR3 is 15 residues. Looked up from germline, CDR1 is SGHRS and CDR2 is YFSETQ. J was trimmed by 4 bases and V by 0 bases; bases with no gene match: 2. This TCR came from a female donor in good health, serving as a healthy control. V is TRBV5-1 and J is TRBJ1-5; TRBD1 matches at 9 bases. Sequencing input: memory CD4+ T cells from blood. Written as DNA, the CDR3 is TGCGCCAGCAGCTTGGGGACAGGGGATAATCAGCCCCAGCATTTT. This gives the protein CASSLGTGDNQPQHF.